The sample holds a few counts of the clone carrying this TCR beta chain. The antigen remains unidentified. The sample comes from a study of human T cells and chemical hapten exposure. The study, taken as a whole, reports: It should be noted that donors had alopecia, so their immune response may differ from healthy people's.

The V gene's germline CDR1 is MNHNS and CDR2 SASEGT. This CDR3 is 15 amino acids long. With 4 bases clipped from V and 4 bases from J, the junction kept 9 bases outside the gene matches. During construction of the library, unique molecular identifiers were attached to individual cDNA molecules for quantitative, reproducible TCR counting. Per the study methods: Sampled TCR counts reached a median of around 100,000 per sample, with values ranging from 23,224 to 690,600. In TCRdb, the reads were re-called with MiXCR into one record per CDR3 protein. The V and J calls follow TCRdb's processing rather than the paper's. The table includes hundreds of distinct CDR3 sequences, roughly 59% detected once. Treatment meaning: therapeutic diphenylcyclopropenone sensitization with weekly scalp DPC.

The source is an adult with alopecia areata. Some clones in this sample may be carry-over from other donors' samples. This table probably holds off-target reads from a library built for another chain. The V call is TRBV6-1, the J call TRBJ1-1; TRBD1 agrees at 7 bases. The specimen comprised whole blood, sampled before DPC sensitization or 2, 6, or about 24 weeks after (not recorded which). CDR3 residues: CASSVNKGATTEAFF. The CDR3 coding sequence is TGTGCCAGCAGTGTCAATAAGGGGGCGACCACTGAAGCTTTCTTT.